Below are 28 T cell receptor beta chains sequenced from a single sample in a study of cytomegalovirus exposure and HLA in healthy donors. Use of 60 Vbeta and 13 Jbeta primers characterized the PCR. Data came from immunoSEQ multiplex PCR; TCRdb stores just in-frame clones and leaves some out. The table lists approximately 150,000 clones, 84% of them singletons. The sample taken for sequencing was PBMCs. The receptors were gathered from a girl aged 5-17 years in good health and CMV-seropositive.

The chain's CDR3 is CASSSARGHEQYF. The CDR3 nucleotides read TGTGCCAGCAGCTCTGCCAGGGGGCACGAGCAGTACTTC. The J gene is TRBJ2-5, the V gene TRBV7-3; 8 nucleotides agree with TRBD1. The assigned J gene may be wrong: the sequence end matches TRBJ2-7 better. There are 13 residues in the CDR3. From germline, CDR1 is SGHTA and CDR2 FQGTGA.

The chain uses TRBV6-1 and TRBJ1-4; 7 positions agree with TRBD1. Germline V gene lookup returns CDR1 MNHNS and CDR2 SASEGT. V shed 6 bases and J 7 bases; nucleotides not matched to a gene: 11. The CDR3 is 15 residues long. CDR3 DNA: TGTGCCAGCAGCCTGGGGCCAGGGGGAAGTGAAAAACTGTTTTTT. Translated, it gives CASSLGPGGSEKLFF.

V usage is TRBV11-1 and J usage is TRBJ2-7; possibly TRBD2 for D (7 bases). This CDR3 spans 16 amino acids. The germline V and J ends were trimmed by 4 bases and 2 bases, with 18 bases remaining between them. Germline V lookup: CDR1 SGHAT, CDR2 FQDESV (reference sequence). In nucleotides, the CDR3 is TGTGCCAGCAGCTCGGGGGGCCTGGGGGTACCCTACGAGCAGTACTTC. Translation gives CASSSGGLGVPYEQYF.

The V call is TRBV30, the J call TRBJ2-5, with 7 bases fitting TRBD2. Trimming cost V 2 bases and J 8 bases; bases outside gene matches: 2. Germline V CDR1 and CDR2: GTSNPN, SVGIG (reference sequence). The CDR3 runs to 11 residues. CDR3 loop: CAWSPGGTQYF. In nucleotides, the CDR3 is TGTGCCTGGAGTCCGGGAGGTACCCAGTACTTC.

This chain connects TRBV20-1 to TRBJ1-2; D unresolved. This CDR3 is 11 amino acids long. Between the trimmed V and J ends, which lost 6 bases and 7 bases, there was a span of 12 bases. Germline CDR1 is DFQATT and CDR2 is SNEGSKA (reference sequence). The CDR3 bases are TGCAGTGCAAACGTAGAAATTGGCTACACCTTC. It codes for CSANVEIGYTF.

The rearrangement links TRBV6-1 to TRBJ1-5; TRBD1 agrees at 9 bases. The germline V gene has CDR1 MNHNS and CDR2 SASEGT. The length of the CDR3 is 16 residues. The V and J ends lost 3 bases and 2 bases, in that order; junction bases with no gene match: 5. CDR3 DNA: TGTGCCAGCAGTGACAAGGACAGGGGTGGCAATCAGCCCCAGCATTTT. Encoded protein: CASSDKDRGGNQPQHF.

The rearrangement links TRBV5-1 to TRBJ2-5; TRBD1 aligns across 8 bases. The CDR3 has 16 amino acids. After removal of 4 bases from V and 4 bases from J, the junction contained 12 bases not matched to a gene. The germline V gene has CDR1 SGHRS and CDR2 YFSETQ. CDR3 residues: CASSTTDRGLGETQYF. The CDR3 coding sequence is TGCGCCAGCAGCACGACCGACAGGGGTTTAGGAGAGACCCAGTACTTC.

The chain employs TRBV7-9 and TRBJ1-6; D gene unclear. With 1 base removed from V and 8 bases from J, the gap between germline ends came to 9 bases. The germline CDR1 and CDR2 sequences are SEHNR and FQNEAQ (reference sequence). The CDR3 loop spans 14 amino acids. The DNA for the CDR3 is TGTGCCAGCAGCTTAGATGTCCCTTATTCACCCCTCCACTTT. This sequence encodes CASSLDVPYSPLHF. Combining the CDR3 with reference TRBV7-9 and TRBJ1-6 gives the whole variable domain DTGVSQNPRHKITKRGQNVTFRCDPISEHNRLYWYRQTLGQGPEFLTYFQNEAQLEKSRLLSDRFSAERPKGSFSTLEIQRTEQGDSAMYLCASSLDVPYSPLHFGNGTRLTVT.

The V gene is TRBV4-1, the J gene TRBJ2-1, with TRBD1 identical over 9 bases. The ends lost 4 bases at V and 10 bases at J; junction bases unmatched: 14. The V gene's germline CDR1 is MGHRA and CDR2 YSYEKL. This CDR3 has 16 amino acids. Written as DNA, the CDR3 is TGCGCCAGCAGCCTCGGCCTGAACAGGGGGCCGGGGGAGCAGTTCTTC. Translated, it gives CASSLGLNRGPGEQFF.

This clone was seen a single time. The rearrangement links TRBV5-4 to TRBJ1-4; D might be TRBD1 (6 bases). CDR1 is SGHNT and CDR2 is YYREEE in the germline V gene (reference sequence). V dropped 9 bases and J dropped 7 bases, with 25 bases sitting between them. The CDR3 contains 16 residues. In DNA form, the CDR3 reads TGTGCCACCACACAGGGTTCGTCAGCTCCGTTTGAAAAACTGTTTTTT. Translating gives CATTQGSSAPFEKLFF.

This chain connects TRBV6-5 to TRBJ1-5; a possible D gene is TRBD1 (6 bases). This CDR3 region has 13 residues. V gave up 7 bases and J gave up 4 bases, with 11 bases separating them. CDR1 is MNHEY and CDR2 is SVGAGI in the germline V gene. The DNA of the CDR3 is TGTGCCAGCAAAGGGGGTATTAATCAGCCCCAGCATTTT. Its translation: CASKGGINQPQHF.

The chain joins TRBV5-8 to TRBJ1-6, with a tentative D call TRBD1 (5 bases). The CDR3 covers 17 residues. Trimming left V 5 bases short and J 1 base short, with 16 bases between. Germline CDR1 SGHTS, CDR2 YDEGEE. The CDR3 sequence is CASRLGGDRSYNSPLHF. In DNA, the CDR3 is TGTGCCAGCAGGCTGGGAGGGGATCGTTCCTATAATTCACCCCTCCACTTT.

The genes are TRBV5-1 and TRBJ2-3; possible D gene TRBD2, 5 bases. Germline lookup yields CDR1 SGHRS and CDR2 YFSETQ. Trimming took 4 bases from V and 4 from J, leaving 13 bases between them. The CDR3 has 14 amino acids. The DNA for the CDR3 is TGCGCCAGCAGCCGGATGCTAGCAGCAGATACGCAGTATTTT. It yields the protein CASSRMLAADTQYF.

The rearrangement joins TRBV27 to TRBJ1-2, with TRBD1 as a possible D gene (6 bases). V was cut by 3 bases and J by 2 bases, with 7 bases left in between. This CDR3 spans 13 amino acids. The germline V gene has CDR1 MNHEY and CDR2 SMNVEV (reference sequence). The CDR3 protein is CASSFGQNYGYTF. CDR3 nucleotides: TGTGCCAGCAGTTTTGGACAGAACTATGGCTACACCTTC.

The V call is TRBV2, the J call TRBJ2-3; possibly TRBD1 for D (7 bases). CDR1 SNHLY and CDR2 FYNNEI come from the germline V gene. The CDR3 runs to 16 residues. Trimming removed 4 bases at V and 4 bases at J, with 18 bases between. The CDR3 DNA reads as TGTGCCAGCAGTGCGGAGGGGGCCATAAGATCAGATACGCAGTATTTT. It is translated as CASSAEGAIRSDTQYF.

The chain links TRBV27 to TRBJ1-1; no definite D call. This CDR3 has 14 amino acids. Germline V CDR1 and CDR2: MNHEY, SMNVEV (reference sequence). Trimming pared 0 bases from V and 0 bases from J, leaving 5 bases between. The CDR3 here is CASSLSTLNTEAFF. The CDR3 DNA reads as TGTGCCAGCAGTTTATCCACACTGAACACTGAAGCTTTCTTT.

The chain carries TRBV9 and TRBJ1-1; no firm D call. V lost 4 bases to trimming and J lost 4 bases, with 14 bases between them. In germline, CDR1 is SGDLS, CDR2 YYNGEE. The CDR3 is 14 amino acids. The CDR3 DNA reads as TGTGCCAGCAGCCCCCCGCCGGAGGGCACTGAAGCTTTCTTT. Encoded protein: CASSPPPEGTEAFF.

V usage is TRBV10-3 and J usage is TRBJ1-2; D might be TRBD1 (6 bases). The CDR3 runs to 12 residues. CDR1 and CDR2 from the germline V gene are ENHRY and SYGVKD. Trimming left V 8 bases short and J 4 bases short, with 11 bases between. The CDR3: CAIGTPIYGYTF. The CDR3 DNA reads TGTGCCATCGGGACACCGATCTATGGCTACACCTTC.

V usage is TRBV5-1 and J usage is TRBJ1-2; D is unclear. CDR3 length equals 15 residues. Germline values: CDR1 SGHRS, CDR2 YFSETQ. The V and J ends lost 4 bases and 1 base respectively, with 14 bases between them. CDR3 sequence: CASSLDKGSNYGYTF. Written as DNA, the CDR3 is TGCGCCAGCAGCCTCGACAAAGGCAGTAACTATGGCTACACCTTC.

The chain couples TRBV29-1 to TRBJ2-2; D ambiguous. Germline V gene lookup returns CDR1 SQVTM and CDR2 ANQGSEA. V was shortened by 5 bases and J by 0 bases, with 10 bases between the two germline ends. This CDR3 is 14 amino acids long. The CDR3 DNA sequence: TGCAGCGTTTCCCCACTCGCGAACACCGGGGAGCTGTTTTTT. Residues: CSVSPLANTGELFF.

The chain employs TRBV19 and TRBJ2-1; tentatively, D is TRBD2 (6 bases). V was clipped by 6 bases and J by 5 bases, with 20 bases between them. CDR1 LNHDA and CDR2 SQIVND come from the germline V gene (reference sequence). This CDR3 spans 16 amino acids. The CDR3 spells CASRTLGTQKDNEQFF. The CDR3 DNA reads TGTGCCAGTAGGACCCTCGGGACTCAGAAAGACAATGAGCAGTTCTTC.

V and J are TRBV15 and TRBJ2-5, with 8 bases that match TRBD2. After removal of 8 bases from V and 2 bases from J, the junction contained 7 bases not matched to a gene. The CDR3 has 14 amino acids. Germline V CDR1 and CDR2: LNHNV, YYDKDF (reference sequence). CDR3 DNA: TGTGCCACCGGTTCGCGGGGGGCGCAAGAGACCCAGTACTTC. This encodes CATGSRGAQETQYF.

This chain links TRBV6-1 with TRBJ2-5, with 12 bases matching TRBD2. V trimming: 1 base; J trimming: 4 bases; junction bases outside the gene matches: 4. This CDR3 is built from 16 residues. The V gene's germline CDR1 is MNHNS and CDR2 SASEGT. CDR3 residues: CASSEVTSGGRETQYF. The DNA of the CDR3 is TGTGCCAGCAGTGAAGTCACTAGCGGGGGGAGAGAGACCCAGTACTTC.

Only one count was recorded for this clone. The chain employs TRBV15 and TRBJ2-1; 10 nucleotides line up with TRBD1. V gave up 1 base and J gave up 9 bases; unmatched junction bases: 15. The CDR3 is 18 amino acids. Germline V gives CDR1 LNHNV, CDR2 YYDKDF (reference sequence). CDR3 residues: CATSRGRFAGQGFGEQFF. CDR3 nucleotides: TGTGCCACCAGCAGAGGGCGCTTCGCGGGACAGGGGTTTGGTGAGCAGTTCTTC.

The chain uses TRBV15 and TRBJ1-1, with D uncertain. Germline-derived CDR1 and CDR2 are LNHNV and YYDKDF (reference sequence). The CDR3 runs to 13 residues. V lost 8 bases, J lost 5 bases, and 15 bases lay in between. The chain's CDR3 is CATRRVETTEAFF. The DNA for the CDR3 is TGTGCCACCCGTAGAGTGGAGACGACTGAAGCTTTCTTT.

The chain carries TRBV15 and TRBJ2-1, with 7 positions matching TRBD1. Trimming at V came to 5 bases and at J to 6 bases, leaving 13 bases not matched to a gene. Germline values: CDR1 LNHNV, CDR2 YYDKDF (reference sequence). This CDR3 is 16 amino acids long. CDR3: CATSPRDSTTSNEQFF. The CDR3 DNA follows: TGTGCCACCAGCCCCCGGGACAGTACTACTTCCAATGAGCAGTTCTTC.

This sequence joins TRBV11-2 and TRBJ2-1; 12 bases line up with TRBD2. The CDR3 is 14 residues long. V trimming: 8 bases; J trimming: 7 bases; junction bases outside the gene matches: 6. In germline, CDR1 is SGHAT, CDR2 FQNNGV. CDR3 in amino acids: CASARTSGVNEQFF. As DNA, the CDR3 is TGTGCCAGCGCCAGGACTAGCGGGGTAAATGAGCAGTTCTTC.

The chain is built from TRBV5-1 and TRBJ2-7, with TRBD1 matching over 11 bases. The CDR3 covers 15 residues. Trimming removed 3 bases from V and 4 bases from J; junction bases left unmatched: 6. CDR1 is SGHRS, CDR2 YFSETQ, per germline. This CDR3 is CASSYAGTGGYEQYF. CDR3 DNA sequence: TGCGCCAGCAGCTACGCCGGGACAGGGGGATACGAGCAGTACTTC.